The sequence of this T cell receptor beta chain was determined in a study of control samples from healthy donors and cancer patients. This clone has a handful of counts. Trimming stripped 0 bases from V and 5 bases from J, with 12 bases between. This CDR3 is built from 15 residues. Looked up from germline, CDR1 is LNHDA and CDR2 is SQIVND (reference sequence). TCRdb's copy holds only in-frame clones and misses some; the assay was immunoSEQ multiplex PCR. Of approximately 100,000 clones in the sample, around nine tenths were seen once. Sample: blood. This chain connects TRBV19 to TRBJ2-3; weak D call: TRBD1 (6 bases). The clonotype comes from a woman between 18 and 29 years old in good health. DNA for the CDR3: TGTGCCAGTAGTATAGATGCAGGGGTTTTAGATACGCAGTATTTT. Its protein is CASSIDAGVLDTQYF.